This T cell receptor beta chain comes out of a study of T cell responses to AZD1222 COVID-19 vaccine. The protocol was immunoSEQ multiplex PCR, while the TCRdb copy is restricted to in-frame clones and leaves out a portion. Of 140,000 or so clones in the sample, 85% to 95% were seen once. In regard to this clone: Antigen specificity is unknown.

Germline V gene lookup returns CDR1 LNHDA and CDR2 SQIVND (reference sequence). Trimming removed 6 bases from V and 7 bases from J; junction bases left unmatched: 11. CDR3 length: 14 residues. Findings and caveats of the study: Regions left unmutated in variants are reportedly the target of nearly half of spike-specific TCRs.

The sample was peripheral blood, taken after recovery from COVID-19. This TCR came from an adult who had recovered from COVID-19. The chain is built from TRBV19 and TRBJ2-7; 8 bases are a match to TRBD2. The CDR3 is CASSDPGEREEQYF. CDR3 sequence (DNA): TGTGCCAGTAGCGATCCAGGGGAGCGGGAGGAGCAGTACTTC.